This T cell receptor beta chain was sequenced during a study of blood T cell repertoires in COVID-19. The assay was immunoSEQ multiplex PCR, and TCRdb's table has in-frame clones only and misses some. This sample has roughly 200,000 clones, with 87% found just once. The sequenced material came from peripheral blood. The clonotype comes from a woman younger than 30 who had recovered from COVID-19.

CDR3: CASRGTGINQPQHF. DNA for the CDR3: TGTGCCAGCAGGGGGACAGGAATAAATCAGCCCCAGCATTTT. The chain is built from TRBV6-4 and TRBJ1-5, with 8 bases that match TRBD1. The CDR3 spans 14 residues. Germline V gene sequence: CDR1 MRHNA, CDR2 SNTAGT. V shed 6 bases and J 4 bases; nucleotides not matched to a gene: 5.